This TCR beta chain is drawn from a study of control samples from healthy donors and cancer patients. TCRdb keeps only in-frame clones here, not all; method: immunoSEQ multiplex PCR. This sample has 150,000 or so clones, with over 85% found just once. Trimming cost V 1 base and J 0 bases, with 10 bases left between them. The CDR3 is 15 residues long. Germline values: CDR1 LGHDT, CDR2 YNNKEL (reference sequence). Sequencing was performed on blood. The clonotype originates from a man aged 35 to 55 in good health. The chain uses TRBV3-1 (or the pseudogene TRBV3-2) and TRBJ2-7, with D uncertain. The CDR3 DNA reads TGTGCCAGCAGCCAAGTCCGGACGACCTCCTACGAGCAGTACTTC. It is translated as CASSQVRTTSYEQYF.